This T cell receptor (beta chain) was retrieved from a study of CD4 T cells in relation to SARS-CoV-2 and coronaviruses. Study details: The HLA restriction of the shared crossreactive spike epitopes was mapped.

Note on this clone: The antigen remains undetermined.

The CDR3 is 18 residues long. Trimming at V came to 3 bases and at J to 5 bases, leaving 17 bases not matched to a gene. Germline lookup yields CDR1 KGHSH and CDR2 LQKENI. CD4+ T cells from unexposed donors were obtained before the COVID-19 pandemic (2011-2018). The cells were cultured for about 10 days before CD4+ T cells were isolated. TCRdb's table, derived via immunoSEQ multiplex PCR, lists solely in-frame clones and lacks some. The sample consists of about 23,000 clones, 76% of them appearing once. This TCR was sampled from a human donor in good health. Sequencing was carried out using CD4+ T cells from PBMCs, cultured in vitro. The rearrangement links TRBV18 to TRBJ1-1; TRBD1 aligns across 8 bases. This chain's CDR3 is CASSPSGGSGGSRTEAFF. CDR3 nucleotides: TGTGCCAGCTCACCCTCAGGGGGTTCAGGGGGCTCGAGAACTGAAGCTTTCTTT.